Each of the 11 T cell receptor beta chains below was sequenced from the same sample in a study of T-cell memory formation after mild COVID-19. TCRdb re-analysed the 5' RACE reads in MiXCR, keeping a single row per CDR3 protein. Among some 190,000 distinct CDR3 sequences listed, around 18% were seen once. Specimen: PBMCs or a T cell subset sorted from them (not recorded which). The receptors shown here come from an adult woman who had mild COVID-19 (a few samples of this study predate the infection). Cell type and time point are not known.

The chain has TRBV5-1 and TRBJ2-1; perhaps D is TRBD1 or TRBD2 (6 bases each). CDR3 length equals 15 residues. V dropped 6 bases and J dropped 1 base, with 14 bases sitting between them. Germline CDR1 is SGHRS and CDR2 is YFSETQ. The CDR3 is CASTEGGLSYNEQFF. As DNA, the CDR3 is TGCGCCAGCACTGAGGGGGGTTTGTCCTACAATGAGCAGTTCTTC.

There are a few counts of this clonotype. The chain carries TRBV6-5 and TRBJ1-6; no firm D call. This CDR3 has 15 amino acids. Germline CDR1 is MNHEY and CDR2 is SVGAGI. With 2 bases removed from V and 6 bases from J, the gap between germline ends came to 11 bases. CDR3 coding DNA: TGTGCCAGCAGTTACGATTGGGAGATTAATTCACCCCTCCACTTT. Translating it yields CASSYDWEINSPLHF.

Many counts were recorded for this clonotype. The chain uses TRBV5-6 and TRBJ2-7; 7 nucleotides line up with TRBD1. The CDR3 sequence is 13 residues long. Germline CDR1 and CDR2: SGHDT and YYEEEE. V was pared by 6 bases and J by 4 bases, with 7 bases of the junction left unmatched. CDR3 sequence (DNA): TGTGCCAGCACCCCCGTACAGGGGTACGAGCAGTACTTC. This codes for CASTPVQGYEQYF.

Only a few counts were recorded for this clonotype. V is TRBV10-1 and J is TRBJ2-2, with 7 nucleotides matching TRBD1. The trim removed 11 bases at V and 2 bases at J, leaving 11 bases unmatched. Germline-derived CDR1 and CDR2 are WNHNN and SYGVQD (reference sequence). CDR3 size: 15 residues. In DNA, the CDR3 is TGCGCCGGCCGTCGGCAGGGGGATAACACCGGGGAGCTGTTTTTT. Its protein is CAGRRQGDNTGELFF.

This chain joins TRBV6-5 and TRBJ1-2, with D maybe TRBD1 (6 bases). V shed 6 bases and J shed 1 base, with 18 bases lying between them. Germline CDR1 is MNHEY and CDR2 is SVGAGI. The CDR3 has 16 residues. In nucleotides, the CDR3 is TGTGCCAGCAGAAAACAGGGACTGCGCTTTAACTATGGCTACACCTTC. Its protein is CASRKQGLRFNYGYTF.

This chain uses TRBV5-1 with TRBJ2-3, with TRBD2 matching 9 bases. Germline V CDR1 and CDR2: SGHRS, YFSETQ. The J segment lost 4 bases and the V segment lost 0 bases, leaving 3 bases of the junction unmatched. CDR3 length: 15 residues. CDR3 sequence: CASSLGRGGADTQYF. In DNA form, the CDR3 reads TGCGCCAGCAGCTTGGGGCGGGGGGGCGCAGATACGCAGTATTTT.

This clonotype was seen ten or more times. The rearrangement joins TRBV6-5 to TRBJ1-5; D is ambiguous. Looked up from germline, CDR1 is MNHEY and CDR2 is SVGAGI. The CDR3 sequence is 13 residues long. V shed 8 bases and J shed 1 base, with 9 bases lying between them. CDR3 DNA sequence: TGTGCCAGCGCTGAGCAGAGCAATCAGCCCCAGCATTTT. Translating gives CASAEQSNQPQHF.

This clonotype was seen a few times. V gene TRBV4-3 combines with J gene TRBJ2-6; 8 bases map to TRBD1. Losses at the gene ends were 0 bases for V and 1 base for J; bases not matched to a gene: 2. CDR1 is LGHNA and CDR2 is YSLEER in the germline V gene. The CDR3 sequence is 17 residues long. CDR3 protein: CASSQEWTGSGANVLTF. The CDR3, as DNA: TGCGCCAGCAGCCAAGAATGGACAGGGTCTGGGGCCAACGTCCTGACTTTC.

The chain couples TRBV18 to TRBJ1-4; D is uncertain. The CDR3 length is 15 residues. Trimming took 0 bases from V and 8 from J, leaving 13 bases between them. Per germline, CDR1 KGHSH and CDR2 LQKENI. The CDR3 reads CASSPPERVGEKLFF. The CDR3 nucleotides are TGTGCCAGCTCACCACCGGAAAGGGTGGGCGAAAAACTGTTTTTT. Full variable domain (missing parts from reference TRBV18 and TRBJ1-4): NAGVMQNPRHLVRRRGQEARLRCSPMKGHSHVYWYRQLPEEGLKFMVYLQKENIIDESGMPKERFSAEFPKEGPSILRIQQVVRGDSAAYFCASSPPERVGEKLFFGSGTQLSVL.

The sample holds many counts of this clonotype. The V gene is TRBV20-1, the J gene TRBJ1-5; D call uncertain. The CDR3 sequence is 14 residues long. Germline CDR1 DFQATT, CDR2 SNEGSKA (reference sequence). The V end lost 1 base, the J end lost 7 bases, and 14 bases lay between the germline ends. The CDR3 reads CSARGPDLGQPQHF. The CDR3 DNA follows: TGCAGTGCTAGAGGCCCTGACCTGGGACAGCCCCAGCATTTT.

CDR3 amino acids: CASSPLDSRNQPQHF. CDR3 sequence (DNA): TGTGCCAGCAGCCCCTTGGACAGCCGCAATCAGCCCCAGCATTTT. The chain has TRBV6-5 and TRBJ1-5, with TRBD1 as a possible D gene (6 bases). The CDR3 length is 15 residues. CDR1 and CDR2 from the germline V gene are MNHEY and SVGAGI. V lost 6 bases and J lost 2, with 14 bases in between.